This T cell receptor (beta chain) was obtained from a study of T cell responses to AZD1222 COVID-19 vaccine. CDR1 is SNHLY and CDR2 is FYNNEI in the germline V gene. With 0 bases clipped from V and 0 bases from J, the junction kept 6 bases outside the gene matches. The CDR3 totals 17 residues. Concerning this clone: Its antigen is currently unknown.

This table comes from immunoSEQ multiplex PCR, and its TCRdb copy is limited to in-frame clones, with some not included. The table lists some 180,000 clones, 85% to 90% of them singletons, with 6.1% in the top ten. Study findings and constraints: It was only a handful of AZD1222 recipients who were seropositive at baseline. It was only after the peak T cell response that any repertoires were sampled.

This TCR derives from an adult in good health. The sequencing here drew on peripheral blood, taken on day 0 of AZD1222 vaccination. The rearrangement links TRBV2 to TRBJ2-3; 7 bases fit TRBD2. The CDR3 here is CASSEAWSGTSTDTQYF. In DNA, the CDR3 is TGTGCCAGCAGTGAAGCTTGGAGCGGGACTAGCACAGATACGCAGTATTTT.